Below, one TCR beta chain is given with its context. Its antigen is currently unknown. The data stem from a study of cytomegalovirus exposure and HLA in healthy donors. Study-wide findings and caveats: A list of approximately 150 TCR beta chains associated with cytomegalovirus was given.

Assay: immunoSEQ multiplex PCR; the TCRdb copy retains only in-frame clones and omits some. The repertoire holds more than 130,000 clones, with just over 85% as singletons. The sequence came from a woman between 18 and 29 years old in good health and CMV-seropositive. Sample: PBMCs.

CDR3 region: CASSIAVAKNIQYF. The CDR3 DNA is TGTGCCAGTAGTATCGCGGTAGCCAAAAACATTCAGTACTTC. This chain connects TRBV19 to TRBJ2-4; D remains ambiguous. Germline-derived CDR1 and CDR2 are LNHDA and SQIVND (reference sequence). The CDR3 extends over 14 amino acids. Trimming shortened V by 3 bases and J by 0 bases, and 6 bases separated the two germline ends.